The clone carrying this T cell receptor (beta chain) was seen many times. Its antigen is not identified. The length of the CDR3 is 15 residues. The germline V gene has CDR1 SGHKS and CDR2 YYEKEE (reference sequence). The junction had 10 bases not matched to a gene; V was cut back by 5 bases and J by 4 bases. The data were taken from a study of T-cell reconstitution after alpha-beta-depleted transplantation in children. Study-wide results and limits: Among T cells one year after transplant, newly produced cells accounted for most counts and diversity. After transplant, at about two months, alpha-beta T cells were reportedly derived from several hundred expanded graft clones.

The authors prepared the TCRbeta library with unique molecular identifiers. TCRdb reprocessed the PCR reads with MiXCR, giving one entry per CDR3 protein. The table shows approximately 31,000 distinct CDR3 sequences, with roughly 6.7% occurring only once. The gene calls are TRBV5-5 and TRBJ2-5; 8 bases align to TRBD2. The material was peripheral blood, obtained 60 days after TCRalphabeta/CD19-depleted stem cell transplant. This clonotype was obtained from a child less than two years old who had a stem cell transplant for acute myeloid leukemia, so the T cells may come from the graft donor. CDR3 in amino acids: CASSQSGGSGETQYF. The CDR3 nucleotides are TGTGCCAGCAGTCAATCGGGGGGGAGCGGAGAGACCCAGTACTTC.